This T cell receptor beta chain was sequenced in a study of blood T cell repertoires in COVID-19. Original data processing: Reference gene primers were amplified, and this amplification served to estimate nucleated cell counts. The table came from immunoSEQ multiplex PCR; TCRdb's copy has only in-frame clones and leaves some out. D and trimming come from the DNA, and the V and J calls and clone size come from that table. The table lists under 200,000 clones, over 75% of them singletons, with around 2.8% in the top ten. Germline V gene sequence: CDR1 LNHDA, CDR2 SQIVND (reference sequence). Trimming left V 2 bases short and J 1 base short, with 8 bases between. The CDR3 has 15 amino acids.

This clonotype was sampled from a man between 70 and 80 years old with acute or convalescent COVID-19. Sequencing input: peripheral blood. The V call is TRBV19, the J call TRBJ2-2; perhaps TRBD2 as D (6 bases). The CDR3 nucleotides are TGTGCCAGTAGTATACCGGGAGAGAACACCGGGGAGCTGTTTTTT. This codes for CASSIPGENTGELFF.